This T cell receptor beta chain was identified in a study of T cell responses to AZD1222 COVID-19 vaccine. Study outcomes and limitations: Spike-specific TCR breadth and depth went up after people got two AZD1222 doses. No day 14 peak samples; only post-peak repertoires were characterized. Vaccine-associated CD4 TCRs spanned spike, dominant at 160-218 and 743-854.

The CDR3 contains 13 residues. In germline, CDR1 is KGHSH, CDR2 LQKENI. The V end was cut by 6 bases, the J end by 0 bases, with 8 bases between. Sequenced by immunoSEQ multiplex PCR; TCRdb stores in-frame clones only, minus some. The sample yields 120,000 or so clones, approximately 83% seen once. To note about this clone: What it binds is not known.

The sequencing here drew on peripheral blood, taken on day 0 of AZD1222 vaccination. The origin of this receptor is an adult in good health. The chain has TRBV18 and TRBJ1-1; the D gene is possibly TRBD1 (5 bases). The chain's CDR3 is CASSGTVNTEAFF. Here the CDR3 DNA reads TGTGCCAGCTCGGGGACGGTGAACACTGAAGCTTTCTTT.